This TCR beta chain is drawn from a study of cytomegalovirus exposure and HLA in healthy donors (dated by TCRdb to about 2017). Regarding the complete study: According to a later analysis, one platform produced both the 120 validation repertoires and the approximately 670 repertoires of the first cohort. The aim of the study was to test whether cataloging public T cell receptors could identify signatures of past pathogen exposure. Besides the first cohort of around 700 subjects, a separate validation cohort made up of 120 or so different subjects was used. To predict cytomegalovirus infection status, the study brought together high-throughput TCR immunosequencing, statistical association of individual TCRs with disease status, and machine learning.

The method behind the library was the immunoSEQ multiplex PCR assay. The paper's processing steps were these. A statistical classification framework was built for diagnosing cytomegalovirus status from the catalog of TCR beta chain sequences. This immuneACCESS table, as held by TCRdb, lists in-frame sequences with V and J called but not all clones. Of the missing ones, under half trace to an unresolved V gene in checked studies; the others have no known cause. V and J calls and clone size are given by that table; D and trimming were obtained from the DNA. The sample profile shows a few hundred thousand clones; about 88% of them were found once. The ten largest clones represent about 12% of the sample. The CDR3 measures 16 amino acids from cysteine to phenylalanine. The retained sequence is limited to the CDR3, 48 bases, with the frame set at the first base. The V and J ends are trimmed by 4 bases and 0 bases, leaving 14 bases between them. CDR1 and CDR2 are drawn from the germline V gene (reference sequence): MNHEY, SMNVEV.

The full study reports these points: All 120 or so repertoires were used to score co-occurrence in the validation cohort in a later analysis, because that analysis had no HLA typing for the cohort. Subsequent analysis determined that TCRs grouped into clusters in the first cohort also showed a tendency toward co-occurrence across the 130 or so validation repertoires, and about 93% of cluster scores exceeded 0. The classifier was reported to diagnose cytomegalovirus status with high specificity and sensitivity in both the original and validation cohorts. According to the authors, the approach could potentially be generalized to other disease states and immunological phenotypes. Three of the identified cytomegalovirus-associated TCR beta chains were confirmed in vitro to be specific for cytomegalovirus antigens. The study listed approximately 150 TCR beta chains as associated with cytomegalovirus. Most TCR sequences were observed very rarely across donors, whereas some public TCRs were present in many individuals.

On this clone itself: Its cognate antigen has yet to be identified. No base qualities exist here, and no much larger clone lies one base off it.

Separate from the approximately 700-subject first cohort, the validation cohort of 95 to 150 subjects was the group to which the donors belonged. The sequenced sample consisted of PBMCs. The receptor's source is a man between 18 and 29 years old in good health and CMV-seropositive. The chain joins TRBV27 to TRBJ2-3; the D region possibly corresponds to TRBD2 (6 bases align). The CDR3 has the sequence CASSSRDSFSTDTQYF. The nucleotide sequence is TGTGCCAGCAGTTCCAGGGACTCCTTTAGCACAGATACGCAGTATTTT.